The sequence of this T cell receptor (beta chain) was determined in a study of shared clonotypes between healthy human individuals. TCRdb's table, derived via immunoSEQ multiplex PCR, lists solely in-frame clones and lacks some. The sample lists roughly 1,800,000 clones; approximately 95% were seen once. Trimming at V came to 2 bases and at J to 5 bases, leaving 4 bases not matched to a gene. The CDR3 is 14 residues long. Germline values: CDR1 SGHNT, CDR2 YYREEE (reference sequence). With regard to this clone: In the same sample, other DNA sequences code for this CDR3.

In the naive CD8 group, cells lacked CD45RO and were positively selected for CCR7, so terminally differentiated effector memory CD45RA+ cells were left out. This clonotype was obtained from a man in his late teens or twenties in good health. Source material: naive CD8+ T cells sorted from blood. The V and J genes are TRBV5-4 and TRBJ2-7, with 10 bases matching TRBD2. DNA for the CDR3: TGTGCCAGCAGCTTATCGCTAGCGGGAGACGAGCAGTACTTC. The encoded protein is CASSLSLAGDEQYF.